This T cell receptor beta chain was found in a study of blood T cell repertoires in COVID-19. At the level of the study: Samples came from the United States, Italy and Spain, spanning acute and convalescent COVID-19. Sample material is recorded as cDNA or gDNA derived from T cells, B-cell-depleted T cells, or PBMCs.

CDR1 and CDR2 from the germline V gene are MDHEN and SYDVKM. CDR3 size: 14 residues. After removal of 3 bases from V and 6 bases from J, the junction contained 7 bases not matched to a gene. It was during active infection that Seattle patients were enrolled and then longitudinally followed. Original methodology: Researchers report that nucleated cell counts were estimated from reference gene primer amplification. Here immunoSEQ multiplex PCR was the method, and the copy in TCRdb shows in-frame clones only, minus some. V and J calls plus clone size are reproduced from that table; the DNA served to infer D and trimming. The sample consists of around 200,000 clones, over 80% of them appearing once. This clone has a handful of counts.

Sequencing used peripheral blood. The chain uses TRBV28 and TRBJ1-2; 7 nucleotides match TRBD1. This sequence was found in a woman between 35 and 50 years old with COVID-19, enrolled during active disease. The CDR3 region is CASSFTGVLNGYTF. The CDR3 DNA is TGTGCCAGCAGTTTCACAGGGGTACTAAATGGCTACACCTTC.